This is a list of T cell receptor beta chains from one sample in a study of blood T cell repertoires in COVID-19. This table comes from immunoSEQ multiplex PCR, and its TCRdb copy is limited to in-frame clones, with some not included. The repertoire holds around 230,000 clones, with about nine tenths as singletons. The sequenced material came from peripheral blood. These receptors were obtained from a man aged 25 to 40 who had recovered from COVID-19. CDR3s include the opening cysteine and the closing phenylalanine or tryptophan. Fields, in order: CDR3 protein, J gene, V gene.

CDR3aa: CASSLDRDSGNTIYF
j_gene: TRBJ1-3
v_gene: TRBV7-9

CDR3aa: CAIQTGPRVDEQFF
j_gene: TRBJ2-1
v_gene: TRBV10-3

CDR3aa: CASSQVFGSYNSPLHF
j_gene: TRBJ1-6
v_gene: TRBV4-3

CDR3aa: CAIASGSKYEQYF
j_gene: TRBJ2-7
v_gene: TRBV10-3

CDR3aa: CASSEGLAPSYEQYF
j_gene: TRBJ2-7
v_gene: TRBV10-2

CDR3aa: CASSQAGGRVYEQYF
j_gene: TRBJ2-7
v_gene: TRBV3-1/TRBV3-2

CDR3aa: CASRTSGGAGETQYF
j_gene: TRBJ2-5
v_gene: TRBV27

CDR3aa: CASSLQGDTEAFF
j_gene: TRBJ1-1
v_gene: TRBV2

CDR3aa: CAISNTGGAGTGELFF
j_gene: TRBJ2-2
v_gene: TRBV10-3

CDR3aa: CASSLEGGNQPQHF
j_gene: TRBJ1-5
v_gene: TRBV19

CDR3aa: CARYNLEAFF
j_gene: TRBJ1-1
v_gene: TRBV10-1

CDR3aa: CASRGTVYNEQFF
j_gene: TRBJ2-1
v_gene: TRBV5-6

CDR3aa: CASRFSRDSSYEQYF
j_gene: TRBJ2-7
v_gene: TRBV6-5